One and the same sample provided the 26 T cell receptor beta chains below, sequenced in a study of T cells expressing NK-cell markers. TCRdb re-called the 5' RACE reads and gives one entry per CDR3 protein, without DNA. The clone table shows about 160,000 distinct CDR3 sequences, with the ten largest holding 15% to 20%. Sequencing was carried out using blood T cells: a sorted CD56 or NKG2C T cell subset, CD4+ or CD8+ T cells, or bulk PBMC T cells (not recorded which). These TCRs come from a woman aged 18-69 years in good health.

The chain employs TRBV7-2 and TRBJ1-2; TCRdb gives TRBD1 as the D gene, but with no DNA this cannot be confirmed. This CDR3 is 14 amino acids long. CDR1 SGHTA and CDR2 FQGNSA come from the germline V gene. CDR3 residues: CASSPPVQTGGYTF.

This chain uses TRBV20-1 with TRBJ1-1; the D call of TRBD1 rests on TCRdb alone, since no DNA is present to check it. The germline V gene encodes CDR1 DFQATT and CDR2 SNEGSKA (reference sequence). The CDR3 is made up of 13 amino acids. CDR3 amino acids: CSANQGKNTEAFF.

This rearrangement joins TRBV29-1 to TRBJ2-3; absent DNA, TCRdb's TRBD2 call cannot be checked. In germline, CDR1 is SQVTM, CDR2 ANQGSEA. The CDR3 runs to 17 residues. CDR3 amino acids: CSVQASGRTGRTDTQYF.

This rearrangement joins TRBV29-1 to TRBJ2-6. The CDR3 is 14 residues long. Per germline, CDR1 SQVTM and CDR2 ANQGSEA. CDR3 amino acids: CSVGRDSGANVLTF.

In terms of frequency, this clonotype is medium-sized. The V gene is TRBV2, the J gene TRBJ2-1. Germline V gene data show CDR1 as SNHLY and CDR2 as FYNNEI. The CDR3 sequence is 14 residues long. The CDR3 sequence is CASSPSHSYNEQFF.

V is TRBV7-9 and J is TRBJ2-1; TCRdb indicates TRBD1, and absent DNA this call remains unverified. The CDR3 consists of 13 residues. Germline values: CDR1 SEHNR, CDR2 FQNEAQ (reference sequence). CDR3 region: CASSGTGPYEQFF.

This chain joins TRBV3-1 and TRBJ2-3; checking the TCRdb D call of TRBD2 is not possible without DNA. The CDR3 is 17 amino acids. Germline V gene sequence: CDR1 LGHDT, CDR2 YNNKEL (reference sequence). The CDR3 sequence is CASSQSGTTRSTDTQYF.

The chain has TRBV11-3 and TRBJ2-1; TCRdb designates TRBD1, a call that cannot be tested without DNA. The CDR3 sequence is 12 residues long. Per germline, CDR1 SGHNT and CDR2 YENEEA. The CDR3 loop reads CASSSDRGQKFF.

The rearrangement uses TRBV6-1 and TRBJ1-5; TCRdb calls TRBD1, which cannot be checked without DNA. This CDR3 contains 15 residues. Germline V gene sequence: CDR1 MNHNS, CDR2 SASEGT. The CDR3: CASTPQGISNQPQHF.

V and J are TRBV29-1 and TRBJ1-1. The germline V gene encodes CDR1 SQVTM and CDR2 ANQGSEA. There are 15 residues in the CDR3. The CDR3 sequence is CSVFLYASMDTEAFF.

This sequence joins TRBV12-3 or TRBV12-4 and TRBJ1-1; TCRdb proposes TRBD1, but this gene call is untestable without DNA. The CDR3 sequence is 14 residues long. CDR3 in amino acids: CASTPTGQNTEAFF.

V gene TRBV14 combines with J gene TRBJ2-5; TCRdb designates TRBD2, a call that cannot be tested without DNA. The CDR3 contains 13 residues. Per the germline V gene, CDR1 is SGHDN and CDR2 is FVKESK. The CDR3 loop is CASSRLAGETQYF.

V gene TRBV7-7 combines with J gene TRBJ2-5; TCRdb reports TRBD2, a call that lacks DNA to check it against. The CDR3 totals 14 residues. CDR1 SSHAT and CDR2 FNYEAQ come from the germline V gene (reference sequence). The CDR3 is CASSASGTSKTQYF.

The J gene is TRBJ1-6, the V gene TRBV11-2; TCRdb gives TRBD1 as the D gene, but with no DNA this cannot be confirmed. CDR1 SGHAT and CDR2 FQNNGV come from the germline V gene. The CDR3 consists of 15 residues. The CDR3 here is CASSPTGFSNSPLHF.

This rearrangement joins TRBV28 to TRBJ1-6; TCRdb designates TRBD1, a call that cannot be tested without DNA. This CDR3 comprises 14 residues. The germline V gene has CDR1 MDHEN and CDR2 SYDVKM. The CDR3 loop is CASSPPARGSPLHF. The full variable domain, rest sourced from reference TRBV28 and TRBJ1-6, is DVKVTQSSRYLVKRTGEKVFLECVQDMDHENMFWYRQDPGLGLRLIYFSYDVKMKEKGDIPEGYSVSREKKERFSLILESASTNQTSMYLCASSPPARGSPLHFGNGTRLTVT.

CDR3 sequence reads: CSAREIAVQNEQFF. This chain uses TRBV20-1 with TRBJ2-1; TCRdb's D call of TRBD2 is untestable without DNA. Germline lookup yields CDR1 DFQATT and CDR2 SNEGSKA (reference sequence). The CDR3 is made up of 14 amino acids.

The chain uses TRBV20-1 and TRBJ1-4; the TCRdb call, TRBD1, lacks DNA for checking. CDR1 and CDR2 from the germline V gene are DFQATT and SNEGSKA (reference sequence). This CDR3 has 14 amino acids. This chain's CDR3 is CSAQRPGGGEKLFF.

This rearrangement joins TRBV7-2 to TRBJ2-3; TCRdb's D call, TRBD2, is unchecked because there is no DNA. From germline, CDR1 is SGHTA and CDR2 FQGNSA. The CDR3 length is 15 residues. The CDR3: CASSPGRHGGDTQYF. The variable domain in full, completed from reference TRBV7-2 and TRBJ2-3, reads GAGVSQSPSNKVTEKGKDVELRCDPISGHTALYWYRQSLGQGLEFLIYFQGNSAPDKSGLPSDRFSAERTGGSVSTLTIQRTQQEDSAVYLCASSPGRHGGDTQYFGPGTRLTVL.

V gene TRBV6-1 combines with J gene TRBJ2-5; absent DNA, TCRdb's TRBD1 call cannot be checked. The CDR3 has 14 amino acids. Germline V gives CDR1 MNHNS, CDR2 SASEGT. The CDR3 here is CASRDAGRQETQYF.

The chain uses TRBV5-5 and TRBJ1-2. The germline CDR1 and CDR2 sequences are SGHKS and YYEKEE (reference sequence). The CDR3 sequence is 12 residues long. CDR3 amino acids: CATTDDFYGYTF. The variable domain in full, completed from reference TRBV5-5 and TRBJ1-2, reads DAGVTQSPTHLIKTRGQQVTLRCSPISGHKSVSWYQQVLGQGPQFIFQYYEKEERGRGNFPDRFSARQFPNYSSELNVNALLLGDSALYLCATTDDFYGYTFGSGTRLTVV.

The CDR3 reads CSARAASLYSGANVLTF. V is TRBV20-1 and J is TRBJ2-6; lacking DNA, the TRBD2 call made by TCRdb goes unchecked. CDR1 is DFQATT and CDR2 is SNEGSKA in the germline V gene (reference sequence). CDR3 size: 17 residues.

The V and J genes are TRBV20-1 and TRBJ2-3; the D gene TCRdb calls, TRBD1, cannot be checked with no DNA. This CDR3 region has 13 residues. CDR1 is DFQATT, CDR2 SNEGSKA, per germline (reference sequence). CDR3 sequence reads: CSAREGGRDTQYF.

The chain couples TRBV12-3 or TRBV12-4 to TRBJ1-6. The CDR3 is 14 residues long. Here the CDR3 reads CASTNEGERSPLHF.

The J gene is TRBJ2-3, the V gene TRBV14; there is no DNA to check the TCRdb D call of TRBD1. This CDR3 region has 15 residues. The germline V gene has CDR1 SGHDN and CDR2 FVKESK. The CDR3 spells CASSQDHRATDTQYF.

The chain links TRBV6-1 to TRBJ1-4; TCRdb's assignment of TRBD1 cannot be checked, as there is no DNA. This CDR3 contains 17 residues. Germline CDR1 is MNHNS and CDR2 is SASEGT. The CDR3 sequence: CASSDTPGAATNEKLFF.

V usage is TRBV5-1 and J usage is TRBJ2-1; TCRdb names TRBD1, which stays unverified in the absence of DNA. Germline CDR1 SGHRS, CDR2 YFSETQ. The CDR3 runs to 15 residues. CDR3 residues: CASSSRGVTYNEQFF.